The clone carrying this T cell receptor beta chain was seen a handful of times. The data were taken from a study of T-cell reconstitution after alpha-beta-depleted transplantation in children. The germline V gene has CDR1 SQVTM and CDR2 ANQGSEA. The CDR3 consists of 16 residues. The V end was cut by 5 bases, the J end by 0 bases, with 19 bases between. This sample's TCRbeta library carried unique molecular identifier barcodes. TCRdb independently ran MiXCR on the PCR reads; one entry per CDR3 protein. The profile shows about 500,000 distinct CDR3 sequences, roughly 33% of them singletons. The TCR sequence derives from a human donor who donated a stem cell graft to a child with aplastic anemia. The sequencing here drew on PBMCs from the stem cell graft donor, taken from the stem cell graft. This chain links TRBV29-1 with TRBJ1-1; D perhaps matches TRBD1 (5 bases). CDR3 nucleotide sequence: TGCAGCGTTTGCGGGACCCCCACTGGCATGAACACTGAAGCTTTCTTT. This translates into CSVCGTPTGMNTEAFF.